Sequencing of this T cell receptor (beta chain) was carried out in a study of T-cell memory formation after mild COVID-19 (dated by TCRdb to about 2021). Regarding the complete study: TCR sequence clusters from the two donors were largely donor specific. Longitudinal TCRalpha and TCRbeta repertoire sequencing tracked T-cell clones expanding and contracting after mild COVID-19 in two donors. Two young, previously healthy adult volunteers, one female and one male, were included in the cohort.

V was cut back by 5 bases and J by 0 bases, leaving a gap of 12 bases between them. CDR3 length: 15 amino acids, cysteine to phenylalanine. Only CDR3 DNA is held: 45 bases, read in frame from base 1. PBMCs were isolated by Ficoll-Paque density gradient centrifugation. What the research found in general, with its limitations: Contracting CD4+ clones were located mainly in the CM and EM memory subsets, whereas CD8+ clones were found to be enriched in EMRA. From day 15 to 85, contracting clones showed balanced CD4/CD8 phenotypes, whereas a second wave of clones that expanded from day 15 to 37 leaned towards CD4+. SARS-CoV-2 specificity was not confirmed for the second-wave clones peaking on day 37. Some responding clones were found in pre-infection memory, which suggests that pre-existing cross-reactive memory T cells took part in the SARS-CoV-2 response. The study included only a couple of mild cases, and larger cohorts that include severe cases with pre-infection samples were judged to be necessary.

Sequencing relied on an Illumina NovaSeq 6000. TCRalpha and TCRbeta cDNA libraries were built by 5'RACE with constant-segment primers, adding sample barcodes and unique molecular identifiers. Trizol reagent was used to extract RNA from every sample. Amplification of the libraries took two PCR steps, and the second step added a second sample barcode plus Illumina TruSeq adapters. Sequencing of libraries was performed on an Illumina NovaSeq with 2 x 150 bp paired-end reads. The study's own analysis went as follows. Reads were demultiplexed and collapsed into UMI-guided consensus sequences with migec v1.2.7. Using mixcr v2.1.11, UMI consensuses were aligned to TRA and TRB V and J templates and then assembled into clonotypes. Clonotypes were classified as expanded or contracted when called significant by both edgeR and NoisET, with noise models trained on biological replicates. For edgeR calls, the cutoffs were a false discovery rate-adjusted p below 0.01 and a log2 fold-change threshold of 1. PCA with hierarchical clustering of max-normalized trajectories of the 1000 most abundant clonotypes was used as exploratory dynamics analysis. Separately sequenced CD4+ and CD8+ repertoires were used to assign a CD4 or CD8 phenotype to each responding clone. The public reads were quality trimmed at Q25 with fastp and then assembled into clones with MiXCR by TCRdb, keeping productive beta chains. Duplicate CDR3 protein sequences are folded into a single record with the most common DNA and genes. In this record, the V and J calls reflect TCRdb's handling and not the investigators' own analysis. The sample table shows roughly 130,000 distinct CDR3 sequences, and 15% to 20% are seen once. About 5.2% of the sample is taken by the ten largest.

A remark on this clonotype: It has no known antigen specificity. Within one base of it there is no much larger clone, and no base qualities were kept.

The sequencing sample was made of PBMCs or a T cell subset sorted from them (not recorded which). This receptor was taken from a man aged 18 to 30 who had mild COVID-19 (a few samples of this study predate the infection). The sample titles of this study are shuffled in the database, so cell type and time point are left out; the donor was told from shared clones. The chain couples TRBV12-3 or TRBV12-4 to TRBJ2-3; a weak D assignment points to TRBD2 (5 bases agree). The CDR3 corresponds to CASSPRGTSTDTQYF. The nucleotide sequence is given as TGTGCCAGCAGTCCCCGGGGAACGAGCACAGATACGCAGTATTTT.